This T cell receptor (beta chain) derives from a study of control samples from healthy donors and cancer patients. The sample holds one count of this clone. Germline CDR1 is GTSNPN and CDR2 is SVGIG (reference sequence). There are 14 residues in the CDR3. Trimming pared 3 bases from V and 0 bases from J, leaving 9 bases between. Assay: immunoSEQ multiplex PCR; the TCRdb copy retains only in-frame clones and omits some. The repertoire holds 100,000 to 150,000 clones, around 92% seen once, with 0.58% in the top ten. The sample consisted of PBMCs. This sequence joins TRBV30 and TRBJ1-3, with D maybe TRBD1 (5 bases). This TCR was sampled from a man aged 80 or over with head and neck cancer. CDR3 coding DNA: TGTGCCTGGAGGGGACGTCTCTCTGGAAACACCATATATTTT. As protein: CAWRGRLSGNTIYF. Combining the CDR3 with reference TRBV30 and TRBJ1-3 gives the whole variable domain SQTIHQWPATLVQPVGSPLSLECTVEGTSNPNLYWYRQAAGRGLQLLFYSVGIGQISSEVPQNLSASRPQDRQFILSSKKLLLSDSGFYLCAWRGRLSGNTIYFGEGSWLTVV.